One and the same sample provided the 5 T cell receptor beta chains below, sequenced in a study of blood T cell repertoires in COVID-19. Sequenced by immunoSEQ multiplex PCR; TCRdb stores in-frame clones only, minus some. The sample consists of 150,000 to 200,000 clones, roughly 93% of them appearing once. The specimen was peripheral blood. These receptors came from a man younger than 35 with acute or convalescent COVID-19.

V gene TRBV19 combines with J gene TRBJ1-2; 10 nucleotides match TRBD1. This CDR3 has 14 amino acids. Germline loops: CDR1 LNHDA, CDR2 SQIVND (reference sequence). The junction had 6 bases not matched to a gene; V was cut back by 3 bases and J by 8 bases. In nucleotides, the CDR3 is TGTGCCAGTAGTATTGGGGGGACAGGGGACGGCTACACCTTC. Translating it yields CASSIGGTGDGYTF.

Turning to this clone: In the same sample, other DNA sequences code for this CDR3. The chain carries TRBV9 and TRBJ1-1, with D perhaps matching TRBD1 (5 bases). The germline V and J ends were trimmed by 2 bases and 6 bases, with 14 bases remaining between them. Per the germline V gene, CDR1 is SGDLS and CDR2 is YYNGEE. This CDR3 region has 14 residues. The CDR3 DNA reads as TGTGCCAGCAGCGTTAATGACGGGGGGGCTGAAGCTTTCTTT. It translates to CASSVNDGGAEAFF.

This chain uses TRBV21-1 with TRBJ1-4; TRBD1, the table's D call, lacks a check against the DNA. TRBV21-1 is classified as a pseudogene. This CDR3 has 17 residues. DNA for the CDR3: TGTGCCAGCAGCAACCAGGGGGCGGGTTCGACTAATGAAAAACTGTTTTTT. This codes for CASSNQGAGSTNEKLFF.

V and J are TRBV25-1 and TRBJ1-1; D is uncertain. Germline V CDR1 and CDR2: MGHDK, SYGVNS. V was clipped by 2 bases and J by 3 bases, with 10 bases between them. The CDR3 is 14 residues long. This chain's CDR3 is CASSELGSYTEAFF. The CDR3 nucleotides are TGTGCCAGCAGTGAACTCGGGTCCTACACTGAAGCTTTCTTT.

The J gene is TRBJ2-1, the V gene TRBV24-1; TRBD2 matches 9 bases. The CDR3 length is 16 residues. Germline V CDR1 and CDR2: KGHDR, SFDVKD. Trimming removed 7 bases from V and 5 bases from J; junction bases left unmatched: 11. CDR3 nucleotides: TGTGCCACCAGATCGACGGTAGCGGGAGAAGACAATGAGCAGTTCTTC. This translates into CATRSTVAGEDNEQFF.